The 28 T cell receptor beta chains below were found in one sample sequenced in a study of identical twins. MiXCR was run by TCRdb on the 5' RACE reads, yielding one entry per CDR3 protein. Here the sample spans fewer than 250,000 distinct CDR3 sequences, approximately 7% being singletons. These data also featured in a second study, about yellow fever vaccine responses in identical twins.

Sequenced: memory (CD45RO+) T cells sorted from blood. Receptors originate from a young woman in good health.

This clonotype was recorded many times. The chain employs TRBV12-3 or TRBV12-4 and TRBJ2-2; D is possibly TRBD1 or TRBD2 (5 bases each). The V end was cut by 4 bases, the J end by 4 bases, with 13 bases between. The CDR3 has 15 residues. CDR3 amino acids: CASSSSGAGTGELFF. The CDR3 bases are TGTGCCAGCAGTTCCTCTGGGGCGGGCACCGGGGAGCTGTTTTTT.

There are a few counts of this clonotype. The J gene is TRBJ2-1, the V gene TRBV28, with D hard to call. V was cut by 2 bases and J by 7 bases, with 6 bases left in between. From germline, CDR1 is MDHEN and CDR2 SYDVKM. This CDR3 comprises 12 residues. CDR3 DNA: TGTGCCAGCAGTTTACTAGTAAATGAGCAGTTCTTC. Its protein is CASSLLVNEQFF.

This clonotype was observed many times. The V and J genes are TRBV12-3 or TRBV12-4 and TRBJ1-1; D is undetermined. This CDR3 is built from 13 residues. V was cut by 1 base and J by 1 base, with 4 bases left in between. CDR3 sequence (DNA): TGTGCCAGCAGTTTAGGGCCGAACACTGAAGCTTTCTTT. It translates to CASSLGPNTEAFF.

The chain couples TRBV19 to TRBJ2-7, with TRBD1 identical over 9 bases. CDR1 and CDR2 (germline): LNHDA, SQIVND (reference sequence). The CDR3 has 15 residues. With V trimmed by 5 bases and J by 5 bases, 10 bases remained unmatched. DNA for the CDR3: TGTGCCAGTAGTGTTCGGACGACAGGGGGGAACGAGCAGTACTTC. It codes for CASSVRTTGGNEQYF. Supplemented by reference TRBV19 and TRBJ2-7, the full variable domain reads DGGITQSPKYLFRKEGQNVTLSCEQNLNHDAMYWYRQDPGQGLRLIYYSQIVNDFQKGDIAEGYSVSREKKESFPLTVTSAQKNPTAFYLCASSVRTTGGNEQYFGPGTRLTVT.

This clonotype was seen a few times. V is TRBV9 and J is TRBJ2-2; possibly TRBD2 for D (6 bases). V shed 4 bases and J shed 2 bases, with 18 bases lying between them. The CDR3 covers 17 residues. Germline values: CDR1 SGDLS, CDR2 YYNGEE. The CDR3 loop reads CASSSRRGQINTGELFF. DNA for the CDR3: TGTGCCAGCAGCTCCCGGAGGGGTCAGATTAACACCGGGGAGCTGTTTTTT.

In this sample, this clonotype turned up a few times. The V gene is TRBV6-1, the J gene TRBJ1-6; D ambiguous. CDR3 length: 15 amino acids. Per germline, CDR1 MNHNS and CDR2 SASEGT. Trimming removed 7 bases from V and 9 bases from J, with 19 bases in between. CDR3 in DNA: TGTGCCAGCACCGTACAGCAGCCCGACGTTTCACCCCTCCACTTT. Protein product: CASTVQQPDVSPLHF.

This clonotype has a count of ten or more. This chain's CDR3 is CSASTGRALDEQFF. The CDR3 DNA reads TGCAGTGCTAGTACCGGGAGGGCCTTGGATGAGCAGTTCTTC. This sequence joins TRBV20-1 and TRBJ2-1, with 8 bases lining up with TRBD2. Germline lookup yields CDR1 DFQATT and CDR2 SNEGSKA (reference sequence). Trimming at V came to 3 bases and at J to 8 bases, leaving 9 bases not matched to a gene. This CDR3 spans 14 amino acids.

This clonotype came up many times. The chain uses TRBV12-3 or TRBV12-4 and TRBJ2-3, with 14 nucleotides matching TRBD2. V trimming: 5 bases; J trimming: 7 bases; junction bases outside the gene matches: 8. The CDR3 consists of 16 residues. The CDR3 region has the DNA TGTGCCAGCAGTCCGAGACTAGCGGGGGGGCTCAATACGCAGTATTTT. This encodes CASSPRLAGGLNTQYF.

The V and J genes are TRBV24-1 and TRBJ2-7, with D perhaps TRBD1 (5 bases). This CDR3 comprises 15 residues. Trimming left V 6 bases short and J 3 bases short, with 17 bases between. Per the germline V gene, CDR1 is KGHDR and CDR2 is SFDVKD. This CDR3 reads CATSQGAVGLYEQYF. As DNA, the CDR3 is TGTGCCACCAGTCAAGGGGCGGTAGGGCTCTACGAGCAGTACTTC.

This clonotype was counted between two and nine times. The chain is built from TRBV6-5 and TRBJ2-7; 8 bases are a match to TRBD1. The CDR3 has 15 residues. J gave up 1 base and V 5 bases, and 7 bases lay outside the gene matches. Germline loops: CDR1 MNHEY, CDR2 SVGAGI. CDR3 coding DNA: TGTGCCAGCAGTAACGGACAGGGAAGGTCCTACGAGCAGTACTTC. Protein: CASSNGQGRSYEQYF.

This clonotype has ten or more counts. This chain uses TRBV20-1 with TRBJ2-7, with 9 nucleotides matching TRBD1. The CDR3 runs 16 residues. Germline V lookup: CDR1 DFQATT, CDR2 SNEGSKA (reference sequence). Germline trimming cut 0 bases from V and 8 bases from J; bases unmatched to any gene: 14. For the CDR3, the DNA is TGCAGTGCTAGAGATGCCGGGACAGGGAATTCTGCGAAGCAGTACTTC. Its translation is CSARDAGTGNSAKQYF.

The chain carries TRBV7-6 and TRBJ2-7, with 10 bases fitting TRBD2. With V trimmed by 0 bases and J by 6 bases, 8 bases remained unmatched. Germline V gene data show CDR1 as SGHVS and CDR2 as FNYEAQ. This CDR3 has 16 residues. The CDR3 loop reads CASSLAPASGSSEQYF. The CDR3 DNA reads TGTGCCAGCAGCTTAGCGCCTGCTAGCGGGAGTTCCGAGCAGTACTTC.

The chain joins TRBV7-6 to TRBJ2-2; D perhaps matches TRBD2 (6 bases). Germline assignment: CDR1 SGHVS and CDR2 FNYEAQ. Trimming shortened V by 1 base and J by 6 bases, and 15 bases separated the two germline ends. This CDR3 spans 16 amino acids. In DNA, the CDR3 is TGTGCCAGCAGCTTAGGGACTACCCGAACCGCCGGGGAGCTGTTTTTT. Encoded protein: CASSLGTTRTAGELFF.

This clonotype has a handful of counts. The chain carries TRBV6-1 and TRBJ2-3; either TRBD1 or TRBD2 may supply D (7 bases each). CDR1 and CDR2 from the germline V gene are MNHNS and SASEGT. The CDR3 totals 15 residues. The V and J ends lost 10 bases and 0 bases respectively, with 17 bases between them. The DNA for the CDR3 is TGTGCCATCGAGGGGGCTAGCGGTAGCACAGATACGCAGTATTTT. Protein product: CAIEGASGSTDTQYF.

This clonotype was counted ten times or more. The chain is built from TRBV20-1 and TRBJ2-2; D is unresolved. Germline CDR1 reads DFQATT; CDR2 reads SNEGSKA (reference sequence). This CDR3 comprises 13 residues. V shed 5 bases and J shed 4 bases, with 11 bases lying between them. Here the CDR3 DNA reads TGCAGTGCTCACGTCCAGCCCACCGGGGAGCTGTTTTTT. Translated: CSAHVQPTGELFF.

This clonotype was detected ten times or more. The J gene is TRBJ1-5, the V gene TRBV12-3 or TRBV12-4; D not resolved. V gave up 5 bases and J gave up 3 bases, with 5 bases separating them. The CDR3 extends over 12 amino acids. The CDR3 sequence: CASSNPNQPQHF. CDR3 nucleotide sequence: TGTGCCAGCAGTAATCCCAATCAGCCCCAGCATTTT.

The CDR3 loop is CASSAGGQVGRQYF. Written as DNA, the CDR3 is TGTGCCAGCAGCGCGGGGGGACAGGTGGGAAGGCAGTATTTT. The chain employs TRBV9 and TRBJ2-3, with a possible D match to TRBD1 (8 bases). V dropped 3 bases and J dropped 11 bases, with 19 bases sitting between them. The CDR3 has 14 residues. CDR1 is SGDLS, CDR2 YYNGEE, per germline.

The rearrangement joins TRBV19 to TRBJ2-2; weak D call: TRBD2 (5 bases). Per germline, CDR1 LNHDA and CDR2 SQIVND (reference sequence). Trimming pared 4 bases from V and 5 bases from J, leaving 11 bases between. This CDR3 is built from 14 residues. The CDR3 nucleotides read TGTGCCAGTAGTAGCGAGCGGAGTACCGGGGAGCTGTTTTTT. It translates to CASSSERSTGELFF.

The V gene is TRBV11-2, the J gene TRBJ1-1; D is unresolved. CDR1 and CDR2 from the germline V gene are SGHAT and FQNNGV. The CDR3 runs to 14 residues. The V and J ends lost 1 base and 5 bases respectively, with 11 bases between them. This CDR3 reads CASSLGTAGTEAFF. CDR3 DNA sequence: TGTGCCAGCAGCTTAGGGACCGCCGGGACTGAAGCTTTCTTT.

The gene calls are TRBV20-1 and TRBJ1-6, with D unresolved. Germline lookup yields CDR1 DFQATT and CDR2 SNEGSKA (reference sequence). Trimming left V 3 bases short and J 9 bases short, with 12 bases between. This CDR3 is 13 amino acids long. This CDR3 is CSASGRSSSPLHF. The CDR3 nucleotides are TGCAGTGCTAGCGGCCGAAGTAGTTCACCCCTCCACTTT.

This sequence joins TRBV6-1 and TRBJ1-1; no reliable D call. The V gene lost 1 base and the J gene lost 1 base, with 7 bases spanning the gap. The CDR3 is made up of 14 amino acids. From germline, CDR1 is MNHNS and CDR2 SASEGT. The CDR3 DNA follows: TGTGCCAGCAGTGAAGTGCGGGCGAACACTGAAGCTTTCTTT. As protein: CASSEVRANTEAFF.

The sample holds many counts of this clonotype. The chain recombines TRBV11-2 with TRBJ1-2; 8 bases line up with TRBD1. CDR3 length: 14 residues. The V gene's germline CDR1 is SGHAT and CDR2 FQNNGV. J lost 0 bases, V lost 3 bases, and 0 bases had no gene match. CDR3 region: CASSLTGANYGYTF. CDR3 nucleotide sequence: TGTGCCAGCAGCTTGACAGGGGCTAACTATGGCTACACCTTC.

The sample holds many counts of this clonotype. The chain employs TRBV29-1 and TRBJ1-1, with TRBD1 matching 7 bases. This CDR3 has 14 amino acids. V gave up 6 bases and J gave up 1 base; unmatched junction bases: 8. Germline-derived CDR1 and CDR2 are SQVTM and ANQGSEA. CDR3 loop: CSVQSDRRNTEAFF. DNA for the CDR3: TGCAGCGTCCAGTCGGACAGGCGGAACACTGAAGCTTTCTTT.

This clonotype has at least ten counts. The chain is built from TRBV6-1 and TRBJ1-5; D might be TRBD1 (6 bases). There are 16 residues in the CDR3. Looked up from germline, CDR1 is MNHNS and CDR2 is SASEGT. V lost 6 bases and J lost 2, with 17 bases in between. The CDR3 DNA reads TGTGCCAGCAGGAGTAGGAACAGGGTGGGCAATCAGCCCCAGCATTTT. Translation: CASRSRNRVGNQPQHF.

The chain links TRBV24-1 to TRBJ2-2; 11 bases line up with TRBD2. V trimming: 12 bases; J trimming: 0 bases; junction bases outside the gene matches: 29. This CDR3 contains 23 residues. From germline, CDR1 is KGHDR and CDR2 SFDVKD. The CDR3 loop reads CAAFDLRFPLLAGALPNTGELFF. CDR3 DNA: TGTGCCGCCTTTGATTTGCGGTTCCCTCTACTAGCGGGAGCACTCCCGAACACCGGGGAGCTGTTTTTT.

This clonotype was picked up many times. The chain uses TRBV15 and TRBJ2-4; D gene unclear. Between the trimmed V and J ends, which lost 0 bases and 13 bases, there was a span of 10 bases. CDR1 LNHNV and CDR2 YYDKDF come from the germline V gene (reference sequence). The CDR3 has 12 residues. Written as DNA, the CDR3 is TGTGCCACCAGCAGAGAGTCAACAACACAGTACTTC. Translated, it gives CATSRESTTQYF.

This clonotype has only a few counts. The chain carries TRBV27 and TRBJ2-2; D possibly matches TRBD1 or TRBD2 (5 bases each). The germline V gene encodes CDR1 MNHEY and CDR2 SMNVEV (reference sequence). Trimming removed 6 bases at V and 2 bases at J, with 13 bases between. This CDR3 spans 15 amino acids. The DNA of the CDR3 is TGTGCCAGCAGGGGACGGACCCCCAACACCGGGGAGCTGTTTTTT. Protein: CASRGRTPNTGELFF.

This clonotype was detected only a few times. Just one base apart from a much larger clone, this may be a read error. The chain couples TRBV29-1 to TRBJ2-1, with a possible D match to TRBD2 (5 bases). V dropped 0 bases and J dropped 2 bases, with 26 bases sitting between them. The CDR3 is 20 amino acids. The germline V gene has CDR1 SQVTM and CDR2 ANQGSEA. CDR3 region: CSVEDLSGGWRISPYNEQFF. In DNA form, the CDR3 reads TGCAGCGTTGAAGATCTGAGCGGCGGCTGGAGAATCAGCCCCTACAATGAGCAGTTCTTC.